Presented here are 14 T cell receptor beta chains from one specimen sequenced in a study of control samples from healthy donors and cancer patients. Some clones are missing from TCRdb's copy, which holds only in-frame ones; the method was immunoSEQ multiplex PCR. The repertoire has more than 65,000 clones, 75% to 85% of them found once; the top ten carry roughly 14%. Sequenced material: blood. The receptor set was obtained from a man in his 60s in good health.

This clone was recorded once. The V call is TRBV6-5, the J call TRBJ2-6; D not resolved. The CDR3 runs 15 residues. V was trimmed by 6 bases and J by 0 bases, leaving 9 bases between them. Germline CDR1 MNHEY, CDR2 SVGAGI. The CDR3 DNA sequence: TGTGCCAGCAGGACACATAACTCTGGGGCCAACGTCCTGACTTTC. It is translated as CASRTHNSGANVLTF.

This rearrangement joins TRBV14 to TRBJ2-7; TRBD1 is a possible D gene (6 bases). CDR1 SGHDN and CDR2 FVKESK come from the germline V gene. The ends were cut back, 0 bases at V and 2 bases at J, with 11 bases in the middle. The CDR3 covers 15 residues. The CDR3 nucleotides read TGTGCCAGCAGCCAAGATCCCAGGGGTCCCTACGAGCAGTACTTC. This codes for CASSQDPRGPYEQYF.

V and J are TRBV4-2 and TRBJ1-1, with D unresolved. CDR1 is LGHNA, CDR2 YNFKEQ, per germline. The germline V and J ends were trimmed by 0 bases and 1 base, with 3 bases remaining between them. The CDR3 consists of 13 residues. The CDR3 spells CASSQDTNTEAFF. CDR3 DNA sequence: TGTGCCAGCAGCCAAGATACGAACACTGAAGCTTTCTTT.

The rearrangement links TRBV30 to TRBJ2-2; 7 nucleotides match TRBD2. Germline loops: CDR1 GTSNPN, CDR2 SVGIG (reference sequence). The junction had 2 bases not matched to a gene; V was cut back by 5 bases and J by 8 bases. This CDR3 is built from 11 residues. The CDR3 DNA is TGTGCCTGGGGGAGGGTGGGGGAGCTGTTTTTT. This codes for CAWGRVGELFF.

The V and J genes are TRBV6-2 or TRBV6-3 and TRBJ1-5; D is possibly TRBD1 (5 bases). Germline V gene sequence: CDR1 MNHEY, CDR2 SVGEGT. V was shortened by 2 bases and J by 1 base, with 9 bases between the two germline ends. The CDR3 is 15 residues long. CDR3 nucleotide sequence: TGTGCCAGCAGTTACAGGGACGGGAGCAATCAGCCCCAGCATTTT. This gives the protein CASSYRDGSNQPQHF.

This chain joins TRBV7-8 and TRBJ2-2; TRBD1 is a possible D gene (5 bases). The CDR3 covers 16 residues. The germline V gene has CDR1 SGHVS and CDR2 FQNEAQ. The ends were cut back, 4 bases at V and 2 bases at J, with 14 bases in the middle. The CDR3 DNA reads TGTGCCAGCAGCTCCGACAGTTTCACAAACACCGGGGAGCTGTTTTTT. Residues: CASSSDSFTNTGELFF.

CDR3 nucleotides: TGTGCCAGTAGTCTGATTTCAGGTTCTGTTCAGCCCCAGCATTTT. Its translation: CASSLISGSVQPQHF. The chain employs TRBV19 and TRBJ1-5; no reliable D call. Germline V gene sequence: CDR1 LNHDA, CDR2 SQIVND (reference sequence). The CDR3 spans 15 residues. Trimming took off 5 bases at V and 6 bases at J, with 17 bases between the two ends.

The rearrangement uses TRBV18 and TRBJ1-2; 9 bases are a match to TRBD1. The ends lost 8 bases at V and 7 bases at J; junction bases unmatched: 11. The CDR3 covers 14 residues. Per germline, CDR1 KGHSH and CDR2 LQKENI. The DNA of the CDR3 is TGTGCCAGCGGACCGACAGGGGGACGGAGTGGCTACACCTTC. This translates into CASGPTGGRSGYTF.

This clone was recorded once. The CDR3 DNA sequence: TGTGCCAGCAGCCCAACTGTGAACACCGGGGAGCTGTTTTTT. Translation gives CASSPTVNTGELFF. The chain combines TRBV7-2 with TRBJ2-2; D is ambiguous. This CDR3 region has 14 residues. Trimming cost V 5 bases and J 1 base, with 8 bases left between them. The germline CDR1 and CDR2 sequences are SGHTA and FQGNSA. The full variable domain, rest sourced from reference TRBV7-2 and TRBJ2-2, is GAGVSQSPSNKVTEKGKDVELRCDPISGHTALYWYRQSLGQGLEFLIYFQGNSAPDKSGLPSDRFSAERTGGSVSTLTIQRTQQEDSAVYLCASSPTVNTGELFFGEGSRLTVL.

Here the CDR3 reads CASSFRDYDTQYF. DNA for the CDR3: TGTGCCAGCAGCTTTCGGGACTACGATACGCAGTATTTT. The rearrangement joins TRBV7-6 to TRBJ2-3, with 7 bases aligning to TRBD2. Trimming cost V 3 bases and J 6 bases; bases outside gene matches: 3. Germline V gene sequence: CDR1 SGHVS, CDR2 FNYEAQ. The CDR3 runs 13 residues.

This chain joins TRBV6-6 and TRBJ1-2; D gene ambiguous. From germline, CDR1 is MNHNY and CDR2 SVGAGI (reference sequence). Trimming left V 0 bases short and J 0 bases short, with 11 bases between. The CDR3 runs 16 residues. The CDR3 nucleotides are TGTGCCAGCAGTTACTCCGAGGCGGGGACTAACTATGGCTACACCTTC. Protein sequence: CASSYSEAGTNYGYTF.

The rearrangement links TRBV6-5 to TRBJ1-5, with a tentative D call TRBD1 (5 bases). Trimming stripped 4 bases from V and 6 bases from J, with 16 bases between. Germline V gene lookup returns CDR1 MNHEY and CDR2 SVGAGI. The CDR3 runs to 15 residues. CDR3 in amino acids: CASSLGVGFGQPQHF. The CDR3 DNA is TGTGCCAGCAGTTTGGGGGTAGGGTTCGGTCAGCCCCAGCATTTT.

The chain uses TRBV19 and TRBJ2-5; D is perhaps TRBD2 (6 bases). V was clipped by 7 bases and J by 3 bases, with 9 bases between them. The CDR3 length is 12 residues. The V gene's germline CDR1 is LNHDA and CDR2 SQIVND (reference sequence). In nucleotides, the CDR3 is TGTGCCAGTATTGCTAGCGAAGAGACCCAGTACTTC. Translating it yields CASIASEETQYF.

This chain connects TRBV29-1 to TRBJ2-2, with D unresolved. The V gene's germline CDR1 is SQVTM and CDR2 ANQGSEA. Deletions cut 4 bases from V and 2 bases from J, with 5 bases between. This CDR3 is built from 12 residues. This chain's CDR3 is CSVVPNTGELFF. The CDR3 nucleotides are TGCAGCGTTGTCCCAAACACCGGGGAGCTGTTTTTT.